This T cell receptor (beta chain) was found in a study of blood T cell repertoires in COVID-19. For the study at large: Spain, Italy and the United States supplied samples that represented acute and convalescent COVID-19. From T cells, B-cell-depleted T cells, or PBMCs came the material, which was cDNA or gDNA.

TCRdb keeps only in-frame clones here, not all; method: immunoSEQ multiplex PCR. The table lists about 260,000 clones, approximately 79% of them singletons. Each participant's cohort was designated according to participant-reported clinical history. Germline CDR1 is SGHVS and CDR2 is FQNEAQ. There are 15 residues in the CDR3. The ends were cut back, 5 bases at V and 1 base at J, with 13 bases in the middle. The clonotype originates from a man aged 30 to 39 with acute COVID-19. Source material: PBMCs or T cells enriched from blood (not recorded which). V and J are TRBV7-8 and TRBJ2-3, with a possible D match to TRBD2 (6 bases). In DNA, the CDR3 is TGTGCCAGCAGCCGACGGAGGGACCGCACAGATACGCAGTATTTT. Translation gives CASSRRRDRTDTQYF.